These T cell receptor beta chains were read from a single sample in a study of cytomegalovirus exposure and HLA in healthy donors. Only in-frame clones appear in the TCRdb table, and some are missing; sequencing was by immunoSEQ multiplex PCR. The data hold about 180,000 clones, with roughly four fifths observed a single time. The sequencing input was PBMCs. The receptors stem from a young man in good health and CMV-seronegative. The CDR3 runs from the conserved cysteine through the conserved F or W. D genes are given only for firm matches. Clone size appears in some rows only: once, few, many, or a class for an expanded clone.

d_call clone_size j_call v_call cdr3_length cdr3_nt cdr3_aa
- - TRBJ2-5 TRBV7-7 15 TGTGCTAGCAGCGTGGCGCGGGGACCGCAAGAGACCCAGTACTTC CASSVARGPQETQYF
- once TRBJ2-4 TRBV13 14 TGTGCCAGCAGCTTAGGACAGGCCAAAAACATTCAGTACTTC CASSLGQAKNIQYF
TRBD1 - TRBJ2-7 TRBV7-9 14 TGTGCCAGCAGCTTATCCGGGACAGTCTACGAGCAGTACTTC CASSLSGTVYEQYF
- - TRBJ2-1 TRBV5-1 14 TGCGCCAGCAGCTTTGGCAGTCCTTACAATGAGCAGTTCTTC CASSFGSPYNEQFF
TRBD2 - TRBJ2-1 TRBV5-1 15 TGCGCCAGCAGAGGAGTGCCTAGCGGGAGGGGTGAGCAGTTCTTC CASRGVPSGRGEQFF
- - TRBJ1-1 TRBV4-1 15 TGCGCCAGCAGCCAAGATTTGACAGGGAACACTGAAGCTTTCTTT CASSQDLTGNTEAFF
TRBD2 - TRBJ2-2 TRBV6-1 15 TGTGCCAGCAAAAGCGGGGGGGCTTCTATCGGGGAGCTGTTTTTT CASKSGGASIGELFF
- few TRBJ1-3 TRBV5-3 12 TGTGCCAGAAGCTTGCTTGGAAACACCATATATTTT CARSLLGNTIYF
- - TRBJ1-2 TRBV28 14 TGTGCCAGCAGTTTGTTTTCCATTAACTATGGCTACACCTTC CASSLFSINYGYTF
- - TRBJ1-5 TRBV6-1 15 TGTGCCAGCAGTGAATGGAGTTATAGCAATCAGCCCCAGCATTTT CASSEWSYSNQPQHF
- few TRBJ2-3 TRBV6-1 11 TGTGCCACCTCACAGACAGATACGCAGTATTTT CATSQTDTQYF
TRBD2 - TRBJ2-2 TRBV7-9 16 TGTGCCAGCAGTCCTAAAGGACTAGGGAACACCGGGGAGCTGTTTTTT CASSPKGLGNTGELFF
- - TRBJ2-7 TRBV7-2 14 TGTGCCAGCAGCTTAGATTCGGTGGTAGCCGAGCAGTACTTC CASSLDSVVAEQYF
- once TRBJ2-7 TRBV5-1 16 TGCGCCAGCAGCTTCGGTGGGAACAGGGACCCCTACGAGCAGTACTTC CASSFGGNRDPYEQYF
- - TRBJ2-7 TRBV5-6 14 TGTGCCAGCGCCCGAATTGACAGCTCCTACGAGCAGTACTTC CASARIDSSYEQYF
TRBD1 few TRBJ1-3 TRBV5-6 14 TGTGCCAGCAGCTCTGGGACAGGAGTAAACACCATATATTTT CASSSGTGVNTIYF
TRBD1 few TRBJ1-1 TRBV7-9 16 TGTTCCAGCAGCCCGAGGGACAGGGCCATGAACACTGAAGCTTTCTTT CSSSPRDRAMNTEAFF
- - TRBJ2-1 TRBV5-1 15 TGCGCCAGCAGCTGGGATAGACTAACCTACAATGAGCAGTTCTTC CASSWDRLTYNEQFF
- - TRBJ1-2 TRBV29-1 13 TGCAGCGTTGTATTTCCGCGTAACTATGGCTACACCTTC CSVVFPRNYGYTF
- - TRBJ1-4 TRBV5-1 13 TGCGCCAGCAGCTTCAGGGGAGATGAAAAACTGTTTTTT CASSFRGDEKLFF
- - TRBJ1-1 TRBV6-6 12 TGTGCCAGCAGTTATTCGAGAGATGAAGCTTTCTTT CASSYSRDEAFF
TRBD1 - TRBJ2-2 TRBV2 15 TGTGCCAGCAGGAACCCTCAGACAGGGTCCGGGGAGCTGTTTTTT CASRNPQTGSGELFF
- - TRBJ1-1 TRBV4-2 14 TGTGCCAGCAGCCAAGCCCTCTTGAACACTGAAGCTTTCTTT CASSQALLNTEAFF
TRBD1 - TRBJ2-5 TRBV28 22 TGTGCCAGCAGTCCACTCGAGGACAATTTTTCCGTTCGGACAGGGCGGCGAGAGACCCAGTACTTC CASSPLEDNFSVRTGRRETQYF
- - TRBJ1-1 TRBV6-5 13 TGTGCCAGCAGTTACTGGGGCAACACTGAAGCTTTCTTT CASSYWGNTEAFF
- - TRBJ1-4 TRBV25-1 15 TGTGCCAGCAGTAGCCCCGGAGCAACTAATGAAAAACTGTTTTTT CASSSPGATNEKLFF
- - TRBJ1-6 TRBV5-1 15 TGCGCCAGCAGCTTGGTTCTGGGAGAAAATTCACCCCTCCACTTT CASSLVLGENSPLHF
TRBD1 - TRBJ2-4 TRBV9 16 TGTGCCAGCAGCGTAGCGGGACAGGCGGCCAAAAACATTCAGTACTTC CASSVAGQAAKNIQYF
TRBD1 - TRBJ2-1 TRBV19 14 TGTGCCAGTAGTCACAGGGGGCCGTACAATGAGCAGTTCTTC CASSHRGPYNEQFF
- - TRBJ2-3 TRBV6-5 13 TGTGCCAGCAGTTACGGGAGACCCGGTACGCAGTATTTT CASSYGRPGTQYF
- - TRBJ2-5 TRBV7-3 15 TGTGCCAGCAGCTTAAACTCCTGGTACCAAGAGACCCAGTACTTC CASSLNSWYQETQYF
TRBD1 - TRBJ2-4 TRBV4-1 17 TGCGCCAGCAGCCGGGGGACCAGGGACAGGGGGGCGTACATTCAGTACTTC CASSRGTRDRGAYIQYF
- - TRBJ2-5 TRBV29-1 13 TGCAGCGTTGAAATTCTTGGAGGGGAGACCCAGTACTTC CSVEILGGETQYF
- - TRBJ2-1 TRBV6-6 12 TGTGCCAGCATAGGGGACTACAATGAGCAGTTCTTC CASIGDYNEQFF
TRBD2 few TRBJ2-5 TRBV6-4 15 TGTGCCAGCAACCTAGCGGGGGTCAGGAAAGAGACCCAGTACTTC CASNLAGVRKETQYF
- - TRBJ2-6 TRBV27 18 TGTGCCAGCAGTTTACGGGGGAGGCCTGAGGGAGGGGCCAACGTCCTGACTTTC CASSLRGRPEGGANVLTF
- - TRBJ1-2 TRBV27 13 TGTGCCAGCAGTCAACTCGGGACTTATGGCTACACCTTC CASSQLGTYGYTF
- - TRBJ2-1 TRBV27 13 TGTGCCAGCAGTTTGAACAGATACAATGAGCAGTTCTTC CASSLNRYNEQFF
TRBD1 - TRBJ2-7 TRBV5-4 14 TGTGCCAGCAGCCCAGGACAGGGTGCCTACGAGCAGTACTTC CASSPGQGAYEQYF
TRBD1 - TRBJ2-3 TRBV7-3 18 TGTGCCAGCAGCTTAAATGGTTTGTTGACAGGGAAGGCAGATACGCAGTATTTT CASSLNGLLTGKADTQYF
TRBD2 - TRBJ2-2 TRBV6-1 15 TGTGCCAGCAGTGAAAGACTAGCCGACACCGGGGAGCTGTTTTTT CASSERLADTGELFF
TRBD1 - TRBJ2-7 TRBV5-8 15 TGTGCCAGCAGCTTGTGGGACAGGGGAATTTACGAGCAGTACTTC CASSLWDRGIYEQYF
- - TRBJ1-5 TRBV27 14 TGTGCCAGCAGGGGGATAGGGGGCAATCAGCCCCAGCATTTT CASRGIGGNQPQHF
- - TRBJ1-4 TRBV19 17 TGTGCCAGTTCAAGAGGAGGGCGCCTACCACCTTATGAAAAACTGTTTTTT CASSRGGRLPPYEKLFF
TRBD1 - TRBJ2-2 TRBV4-1 14 TGCGCCAGCAGCGCTACAGGGGGCACCGGGGAGCTGTTTTTT CASSATGGTGELFF
- - TRBJ1-2 TRBV20-1 11 TGCAGTGCTAGTCCAGGGTTTGGCTACACCTTC CSASPGFGYTF